The 5 T cell receptor beta chains in this list originate from one sample, sequenced in a study of blood T cell repertoires in COVID-19. Produced via immunoSEQ multiplex PCR; TCRdb's table is partial and in-frame only. Of around 300,000 clones detected, about 90% appear once; the ten largest clones hold approximately 2%. The sequenced material came from PBMCs or T cells enriched from blood (not recorded which). These receptors originate from a woman in her fifties or sixties who had recovered from COVID-19.

J is TRBJ1-1 and V is TRBV20-1, with a possible D match to TRBD1 (5 bases). With 3 bases removed from V and 3 bases from J, the gap between germline ends came to 11 bases. The V gene's germline CDR1 is DFQATT and CDR2 SNEGSKA (reference sequence). The CDR3 spans 13 residues. CDR3 loop: CSASRGGDTEAFF. CDR3 bases: TGCAGTGCTAGTAGGGGCGGTGACACTGAAGCTTTCTTT.

The gene calls are TRBV2 and TRBJ2-5, with D perhaps matching TRBD2 (5 bases). V was clipped by 4 bases and J by 2 bases, with 8 bases between them. This CDR3 has 13 amino acids. The germline CDR1 and CDR2 sequences are SNHLY and FYNNEI. The CDR3 here is CASSGTEQETQYF. The CDR3 DNA sequence: TGTGCCAGCAGTGGGACTGAACAAGAGACCCAGTACTTC.

The CDR3 nucleotides are TGCACCAGCAGCCACGACAGGGACAGCTATAATTCACCCCTCCACTTT. Amino acids: CTSSHDRDSYNSPLHF. The V gene is TRBV1, the J gene TRBJ1-6; the table's D call, TRBD1, was not checked against the DNA. TRBV1 is a pseudogene. The CDR3 extends over 16 amino acids.

The chain couples TRBV10-3 to TRBJ2-3; D remains unclear. Germline lookup yields CDR1 ENHRY and CDR2 SYGVKD. The CDR3 has 15 residues. Trimming removed 10 bases from V and 0 bases from J, with 17 bases in between. Written as DNA, the CDR3 is TGTGCCACTACGGCGTTTGGCGGTAGCACAGATACGCAGTATTTT. As protein: CATTAFGGSTDTQYF.

The V call is TRBV11-2, the J call TRBJ2-7; TRBD2 matches 11 bases. The CDR3 runs 15 residues. Germline V gene data show CDR1 as SGHAT and CDR2 as FQNNGV. The junction had 4 bases not matched to a gene; V was cut back by 3 bases and J by 3 bases. The CDR3 DNA sequence: TGTGCCAGCAGCTTCCGGACTAGCGGGTACTACGAGCAGTACTTC. Its protein product is CASSFRTSGYYEQYF. Complete variable domain (other parts from reference TRBV11-2 and TRBJ2-7): EAGVAQSPRYKIIEKRQSVAFWCNPISGHATLYWYQQILGQGPKLLIQFQNNGVVDDSQLPKDRFSAERLKGVDSTLKIQPAKLEDSAVYLCASSFRTSGYYEQYFGPGTRLTVT.